These T cell receptor beta chains were read from a single sample in a study of T cell responses to AZD1222 COVID-19 vaccine. TCRdb's table, derived via immunoSEQ multiplex PCR, lists solely in-frame clones and lacks some. The sample yields around 110,000 clones, approximately 83% seen once. The sequences come from peripheral blood, collected on day 0 of MenACWY control vaccination. These receptors came from an adult in good health. CDR3s include the opening cysteine and the closing phenylalanine or tryptophan. The D gene is left open where the match is weak. Expanded clones are given a class, and other clones once, few, many or no size at all.

D	V	J	size	CDR3	DNA
-	TRBV6-5	TRBJ1-2	-	CASSYFGAYGYTF	TGTGCCAGCAGTTACTTTGGTGCCTATGGCTACACCTTC
-	TRBV5-1	TRBJ2-2	few	CASSLYRGANTGELFF	TGCGCCAGCAGCTTATACAGAGGCGCGAACACCGGGGAGCTGTTTTTT
TRBD1	TRBV5-6	TRBJ2-7	-	CASSDTGTGGHYEQYF	TGTGCCAGCAGCGACACCGGGACAGGGGGACACTACGAGCAGTACTTC
-	TRBV11-2	TRBJ1-3	-	CASSLFAGMAGNTIYF	TGTGCCAGCAGCTTGTTTGCGGGAATGGCTGGAAACACCATATATTTT
-	TRBV7-6	TRBJ1-2	-	CASSSYYGYTF	TGTGCCAGCAGCTCTTACTATGGCTACACCTTC
-	TRBV7-2	TRBJ2-5	-	CASKEEFTQETQYF	TGTGCCAGCAAGGAGGAGTTCACCCAAGAGACCCAGTACTTC
-	TRBV4-3	TRBJ2-6	-	CASSQGDGANVLTF	TGCGCCAGCAGCCAAGGGGACGGGGCCAACGTCCTGACTTTC
TRBD1	TRBV7-3	TRBJ1-1	-	CASSLGQHTEAFF	TGTGCCAGCAGCTTGGGACAGCACACTGAAGCTTTCTTT
-	TRBV18	TRBJ1-2	-	CASSPDQATGKNYGYTF	TGTGCCAGCTCACCTGATCAAGCCACAGGGAAAAATTATGGCTACACCTTC
TRBD2	TRBV7-2	TRBJ2-7	-	CASSLAGGTSGASYEQYF	TGTGCCAGCAGCTTAGCGGGCGGGACTAGCGGGGCCTCCTACGAGCAGTACTTC
-	TRBV2	TRBJ1-2	-	CASSEAQETVIYGYTF	TGTGCCAGCAGTGAAGCGCAAGAGACAGTGATCTATGGCTACACCTTC
-	TRBV7-2	TRBJ2-7	once	CASSFNRLASYEQYF	TGTGCCAGCAGCTTTAACAGGTTGGCTTCCTACGAGCAGTACTTC
-	TRBV2	TRBJ2-3	few	CARGRASTDTQYF	TGTGCCAGGGGCCGGGCTAGCACAGATACGCAGTATTTT
-	TRBV7-9	TRBJ2-5	-	CASRTPGAGETQYF	TGTGCCAGCAGAACACCGGGGGCCGGGGAGACCCAGTACTTC
-	TRBV2	TRBJ2-7	-	CASRSRSPHRDF	TGTGCCAGCAGATCGAGGTCCCCCCACAGGGACTTC
-	TRBV5-6	TRBJ1-2	few	CASSPSKRNQGTYGYTF	TGTGCCAGCAGCCCCTCAAAAAGAAACCAGGGTACCTATGGCTACACCTTC
-	TRBV28	TRBJ2-7	-	CASSFGQSSYEQYF	TGTGCCAGCAGTTTCGGACAGAGCTCCTACGAGCAGTACTTC
-	TRBV6-5	TRBJ2-1	-	CASNAPGSLYEQFF	TGTGCCAGCAACGCGCCGGGGTCGTTATATGAGCAGTTCTTC
-	TRBV27	TRBJ2-3	-	CASSFGSSPPSTDTQYF	TGTGCCAGCAGTTTTGGGAGTAGCCCTCCTAGCACAGATACGCAGTATTTT
-	TRBV28	TRBJ2-2	-	CATLRGGNTGELFF	TGTGCCACCTTGAGAGGGGGGAACACCGGGGAGCTGTTTTTT
-	TRBV4-1	TRBJ1-2	-	CASSQDLSGADGYTF	TGCGCCAGCAGCCAAGATCTCTCCGGGGCTGATGGCTACACCTTC
-	TRBV5-4	TRBJ2-5	-	CASSLKAGGETQYF	TGTGCCAGCAGCTTGAAGGCAGGCGGGGAGACCCAGTACTTC
-	TRBV9	TRBJ1-2	-	CASSVGGIGYYGYTF	TGTGCCAGCAGCGTAGGGGGGATTGGGTACTATGGCTACACCTTC
-	TRBV30	TRBJ1-3	-	CAWREGSSGNTIYF	TGTGCCTGGAGAGAGGGCTCCTCTGGAAACACCATATATTTT
TRBD2	TRBV30	TRBJ2-1	-	CAWSVAGGLSSYNEQFF	TGTGCCTGGAGTGTAGCGGGGGGATTAAGCTCCTACAATGAGCAGTTCTTC
TRBD1	TRBV5-1	TRBJ2-5	-	CASSLRGQLQETQYF	TGCGCCAGCAGCTTGAGGGGACAGCTGCAAGAGACCCAGTACTTC